The 32 T cell receptor beta chains presented below share a single source sample, sequenced in a study of shared clonotypes between healthy human individuals. Generated by immunoSEQ multiplex PCR, the TCRdb table keeps only in-frame clones and is missing some. The sample contains around 940,000 clones, approximately 76% of which appear only once. Sample: memory CD4+ T cells sorted from blood. Sample subset: CD45RA-negative fraction. The source of these receptors is a young man in good health.

This clone was seen once. CDR3 in DNA: TGTGCCAGCAGAAAGTTCACTAATGAAAAACTGTTTTTT. Encoded protein: CASRKFTNEKLFF. The rearrangement links TRBV6-6 to TRBJ1-4; D is ambiguous. Per germline, CDR1 MNHNY and CDR2 SVGAGI (reference sequence). The CDR3 extends over 13 amino acids. The V end was cut by 6 bases, the J end by 2 bases, with 7 bases between.

V and J are TRBV5-1 and TRBJ2-5; possibly TRBD1 for D (5 bases). The CDR3 has 17 residues. Germline V CDR1 and CDR2: SGHRS, YFSETQ. Trimming pared 0 bases from V and 0 bases from J, leaving 15 bases between. The CDR3 reads CASSLGLLQAYQETQYF. CDR3 nucleotide sequence: TGCGCCAGCAGCTTGGGTCTGTTACAGGCGTACCAAGAGACCCAGTACTTC.

The table lists this clone with a count of one. V is TRBV7-2 and J is TRBJ2-2, with TRBD2 matching 7 bases. V shed 2 bases, J shed 4 bases, and the junction held 7 bases outside the gene matches. CDR3 size: 16 residues. Germline assignment: CDR1 SGHTA and CDR2 FQGNSA. CDR3 nucleotide sequence: TGTGCCAGCAGCTTAACTACGGGAGGAGTCACCGGGGAGCTGTTTTTT. Translated: CASSLTTGGVTGELFF.

The V call is TRBV7-9, the J call TRBJ2-5, with a tentative D call TRBD2 (6 bases). Trimming took 5 bases from V and 5 from J, leaving 24 bases between them. The CDR3 runs to 17 residues. Germline lookup yields CDR1 SEHNR and CDR2 FQNEAQ (reference sequence). CDR3 bases: TGTGCCAGCAGCCCTCGGGGGTGGGGGAACTCGATTGAGACCCAGTACTTC. Protein sequence: CASSPRGWGNSIETQYF.

This clone turned up a few times. The chain carries TRBV7-3 and TRBJ1-1, with D hard to call. The germline V gene has CDR1 SGHTA and CDR2 FQGTGA. The CDR3 has 13 amino acids. Trimming took off 5 bases at V and 3 bases at J, with 10 bases between the two ends. The CDR3 here is CASSKGGYTEAFF. The CDR3 DNA reads as TGTGCCAGCAGCAAGGGCGGTTACACTGAAGCTTTCTTT.

The chain carries TRBV4-1 and TRBJ2-3; 9 bases are shared with TRBD2. This CDR3 is built from 16 residues. CDR1 and CDR2 (germline): MGHRA, YSYEKL. Trimming at V came to 0 bases and at J to 2 bases, leaving 3 bases not matched to a gene. The CDR3 sequence: CASSQDVAGATDTQYF. The CDR3 coding sequence is TGCGCCAGCAGCCAAGATGTAGCGGGAGCCACAGATACGCAGTATTTT.

The chain carries TRBV7-8 and TRBJ2-3, with TRBD2 matching 7 bases. The CDR3 is made up of 16 amino acids. Germline-derived CDR1 and CDR2 are SGHVS and FQNEAQ. V was clipped by 4 bases and J by 1 base; unmatched bases: 8. The CDR3 spells CASSSLPSGRTDTQYF. CDR3 coding DNA: TGTGCCAGCAGCTCACTCCCTAGCGGACGCACAGATACGCAGTATTTT.

Only a few counts were recorded for this clone. The germline gene is not matched at one end of the junction; a read error may be the cause. CDR3 nucleotide sequence: TGTGCCAGCAGCCCCCGCCCAGATTCGCCCCTCCACTTT. Translation: CASSPRPDSPLHF. The chain links TRBV9 to TRBJ1-6; D is ambiguous. Germline V CDR1 and CDR2: SGDLS, YYNGEE. CDR3 length: 13 amino acids. Using reference TRBV9 and TRBJ1-6 for the parts outside the CDR3, the full variable domain is DSGVTQTPKHLITATGQRVTLRCSPRSGDLSVYWYQQSLDQGLQFLIQYYNGEERAKGNILERFSAQQFPDLHSELNLSSLELGDSALYFCASSPRPDSPLHFGNGTRLTVT.

This chain uses TRBV5-1 with TRBJ1-2; maybe TRBD1 (6 bases). Deletions cut 2 bases from V and 0 bases from J, with 11 bases between. The CDR3 length is 15 residues. CDR1 is SGHRS, CDR2 YFSETQ, per germline. CDR3 DNA sequence: TGCGCCAGCAGCTTTGACGGACAGACTAACTATGGCTACACCTTC. Protein sequence: CASSFDGQTNYGYTF.

The chain is built from TRBV18 and TRBJ2-1, with 9 bases lining up with TRBD1. With V trimmed by 6 bases and J by 3 bases, 9 bases remained unmatched. CDR3 length: 16 amino acids. CDR1 is KGHSH, CDR2 LQKENI, per germline. CDR3 coding DNA: TGTGCCAGCTCCCCAGCCGGGACAGGGTACTACAATGAGCAGTTCTTC. Amino acid sequence: CASSPAGTGYYNEQFF.

The gene calls are TRBV7-9 and TRBJ1-1, with a possible D match to TRBD1 (5 bases). V was clipped by 3 bases and J by 4 bases, with 15 bases between them. This CDR3 is built from 15 residues. In germline, CDR1 is SEHNR, CDR2 FQNEAQ (reference sequence). Written as DNA, the CDR3 is TGTGCCAGCAGCTTCGGGGCTGTTGGGGGCACTGAAGCTTTCTTT. It encodes CASSFGAVGGTEAFF.

The chain couples TRBV11-2 to TRBJ2-7, with 8 positions matching TRBD1. The V and J ends lost 6 bases and 0 bases, in that order; junction bases with no gene match: 7. From germline, CDR1 is SGHAT and CDR2 FQNNGV. The CDR3 consists of 15 residues. CDR3 bases: TGTGCCAGCAGGCGGGACAGGTCCCCCTCCTACGAGCAGTACTTC. Its translation: CASRRDRSPSYEQYF.

V is TRBV19 and J is TRBJ2-7, with 9 bases that match TRBD2. The CDR3 is made up of 15 amino acids. Germline V gene sequence: CDR1 LNHDA, CDR2 SQIVND (reference sequence). V lost 8 bases to trimming and J lost 2 bases; unmatched junction nucleotides: 10. This CDR3 reads CASGTSGGRAYEQYF. The DNA of the CDR3 is TGTGCCAGTGGAACCTCCGGCGGGAGGGCCTACGAGCAGTACTTC.

Points on this clone: The same CDR3 also results from other DNA sequences found in this sample. This sequence joins TRBV7-2 and TRBJ1-1, with D possibly being TRBD1 (6 bases). Germline V gene lookup returns CDR1 SGHTA and CDR2 FQGNSA. Trimming removed 1 base at V and 1 base at J, with 10 bases between. The CDR3 totals 15 residues. CDR3 amino acids: CASSLVLGQNTEAFF. Written as DNA, the CDR3 is TGTGCCAGCAGCTTAGTATTGGGACAGAACACTGAAGCTTTCTTT.

This clone was observed a few times. The chain has TRBV30 and TRBJ1-4; no reliable D call. This CDR3 spans 12 amino acids. From germline, CDR1 is GTSNPN and CDR2 SVGIG (reference sequence). V lost 1 base and J lost 5, with 5 bases in between. The chain's CDR3 is CAWSERNEKLFF. The CDR3 bases are TGTGCCTGGAGTGAAAGAAATGAAAAACTGTTTTTT. The whole variable domain, remainder taken from reference TRBV30 and TRBJ1-4, is SQTIHQWPATLVQPVGSPLSLECTVEGTSNPNLYWYRQAAGRGLQLLFYSVGIGQISSEVPQNLSASRPQDRQFILSSKKLLLSDSGFYLCAWSERNEKLFFGSGTQLSVL.

V gene TRBV11-3 combines with J gene TRBJ2-3, with D perhaps matching TRBD1 (5 bases). V lost 5 bases, J lost 4 bases, and 13 bases lay in between. The CDR3 runs to 14 residues. Germline values: CDR1 SGHNT, CDR2 YENEEA. CDR3 sequence (DNA): TGTGCCAGCAGCATCGAAGGGGCGGCAGATACGCAGTATTTT. Residues: CASSIEGAADTQYF. The full variable domain, rest sourced from reference TRBV11-3 and TRBJ2-3, is EAGVVQSPRYKIIEKKQPVAFWCNPISGHNTLYWYLQNLGQGPELLIRYENEEAVDDSQLPKDRFSAERLKGVDSTLKIQPAELGDSAVYLCASSIEGAADTQYFGPGTRLTVL.

This clone came up once. This chain joins TRBV5-1 and TRBJ2-5; D is unresolved. V gave up 4 bases and J gave up 2 bases, with 12 bases separating them. Germline lookup yields CDR1 SGHRS and CDR2 YFSETQ. The CDR3 has 14 residues. CDR3 nucleotide sequence: TGCGCCAGCAGCCTCCTCGGTAAACAAGAGACCCAGTACTTC. It yields the protein CASSLLGKQETQYF. Full variable domain (missing parts from reference TRBV5-1 and TRBJ2-5): KAGVTQTPRYLIKTRGQQVTLSCSPISGHRSVSWYQQTPGQGLQFLFEYFSETQRNKGNFPGRFSGRQFSNSRSEMNVSTLELGDSALYLCASSLLGKQETQYFGPGTRLLVL.

J is TRBJ2-5 and V is TRBV5-1; 11 bases fit TRBD2. The germline CDR1 and CDR2 sequences are SGHRS and YFSETQ. J lost 1 base, V lost 0 bases, and 5 bases had no gene match. This CDR3 contains 17 residues. The CDR3 here is CASSLVLAGGTQETQYF. CDR3 DNA sequence: TGCGCCAGCAGCTTGGTCCTAGCGGGGGGAACCCAAGAGACCCAGTACTTC. Complete variable domain (other parts from reference TRBV5-1 and TRBJ2-5): KAGVTQTPRYLIKTRGQQVTLSCSPISGHRSVSWYQQTPGQGLQFLFEYFSETQRNKGNFPGRFSGRQFSNSRSEMNVSTLELGDSALYLCASSLVLAGGTQETQYFGPGTRLLVL.

A note on this clone: Within the sample, other DNA sequences also encode this same CDR3. The chain joins TRBV28 to TRBJ1-6; D possibly corresponds to TRBD1 (6 bases). Trimming took off 4 bases at V and 4 bases at J, with 14 bases between the two ends. The CDR3 covers 16 residues. Germline V gene sequence: CDR1 MDHEN, CDR2 SYDVKM. The DNA of the CDR3 is TGTGCCAGCAGTTCAAGGCGGGGGGCGTATAATTCACCCCTCCACTTT. Translating gives CASSSRRGAYNSPLHF.

The chain combines TRBV5-5 with TRBJ2-7, with D uncertain. The CDR3 is 14 residues long. The V end was cut by 0 bases, the J end by 3 bases, with 10 bases between. Germline V gives CDR1 SGHKS, CDR2 YYEKEE (reference sequence). DNA of the CDR3: TGTGCCAGCAGCTTGGCCCTGGTTGGCTACGAGCAGTACTTC. Translated, it gives CASSLALVGYEQYF. Based on the CDR3 plus reference TRBV5-5 and TRBJ2-7, the full variable domain is DAGVTQSPTHLIKTRGQQVTLRCSPISGHKSVSWYQQVLGQGPQFIFQYYEKEERGRGNFPDRFSARQFPNYSSELNVNALLLGDSALYLCASSLALVGYEQYFGPGTRLTVT.

This clone is a singleton in its sample. The rearrangement joins TRBV7-6 to TRBJ2-5; possibly TRBD1 or TRBD2 for D (5 bases each). Trimming took 2 bases from V and 7 from J, leaving 14 bases between them. The CDR3 runs 14 residues. Per germline, CDR1 SGHVS and CDR2 FNYEAQ. DNA of the CDR3: TGTGCCAGCAGCTTAAGCGACGGGACGGGGACCCAGTACTTC. Translated: CASSLSDGTGTQYF.

The chain's CDR3 is CAWSDLGGRSEKLFF. The CDR3 nucleotides read TGTGCCTGGAGTGACCTTGGGGGGAGAAGTGAAAAACTGTTTTTT. This chain links TRBV30 with TRBJ1-4, with a weak D call TRBD1 (5 bases). The CDR3 extends over 15 amino acids. CDR1 is GTSNPN, CDR2 SVGIG, per germline (reference sequence). V was trimmed by 1 base and J by 7 bases, leaving 16 bases between them.

J is TRBJ1-2 and V is TRBV6-1, with 8 nucleotides matching TRBD1. The CDR3 consists of 14 residues. Trimming took 10 bases from V and 6 from J; bases not matched to a gene: 13. Per germline, CDR1 MNHNS and CDR2 SASEGT. The CDR3 protein is CATIASDRGNGYTF. CDR3 nucleotide sequence: TGTGCCACCATAGCGAGCGACAGGGGTAATGGCTACACCTTC.

The genes are TRBV5-6 and TRBJ1-2, with D tentatively TRBD1 (6 bases). Between the trimmed V and J ends, which lost 4 bases and 7 bases, there was a span of 8 bases. Germline loops: CDR1 SGHDT, CDR2 YYEEEE. The length of the CDR3 is 11 residues. Here the CDR3 reads CASSLTGGYTF. As DNA, the CDR3 is TGTGCCAGCAGCCTGACAGGTGGCTACACCTTC.

V is TRBV27 and J is TRBJ1-5; TRBD1 might be the D (6 bases). The CDR3 consists of 17 residues. Trimming pared 10 bases from V and 0 bases from J, leaving 22 bases between. Per the germline V gene, CDR1 is MNHEY and CDR2 is SMNVEV (reference sequence). The CDR3 nucleotides read TGTGCCACCCTACAGAGGGGGGGAATCAATAGCAATCAGCCCCAGCATTTT. Protein: CATLQRGGINSNQPQHF.

The chain joins TRBV6-5 to TRBJ1-3; TRBD1 might be the D (6 bases). Germline CDR1 reads MNHEY; CDR2 reads SVGAGI. The V end lost 7 bases, the J end lost 0 bases, and 10 bases lay between the germline ends. This CDR3 has 14 residues. CDR3 sequence reads: CASKTGFSGNTIYF. CDR3 DNA sequence: TGTGCCAGCAAGACAGGTTTCTCTGGAAACACCATATATTTT.

This clone was observed once. This rearrangement joins TRBV4-2 to TRBJ1-6, with D maybe TRBD1 (5 bases). The CDR3 length is 17 residues. V was cut by 0 bases and J by 2 bases, with 11 bases left in between. Germline V gene lookup returns CDR1 LGHNA and CDR2 YNFKEQ. CDR3 nucleotides: TGTGCCAGCAGCCAAGATGCAAGGGGCGCCTATAATTCACCCCTCCACTTT. Translating gives CASSQDARGAYNSPLHF.

The genes are TRBV15 and TRBJ1-1, with D unclear. Germline V gene sequence: CDR1 LNHNV, CDR2 YYDKDF (reference sequence). The CDR3 is 14 amino acids. Trimming removed 3 bases at V and 1 base at J, with 9 bases between. CDR3 coding DNA: TGTGCCACCAGCAGCGAGATTGGGAACACTGAAGCTTTCTTT. This codes for CATSSEIGNTEAFF.

The V gene is TRBV5-8, the J gene TRBJ1-2, with 8 bases fitting TRBD1. The V segment lost 1 base and the J segment 6 bases; nucleotides outside the gene matches: 5. The CDR3 loop spans 14 amino acids. Germline values: CDR1 SGHTS, CDR2 YDEGEE. The CDR3 DNA is TGTGCCAGCAGCTTGCATCAGGGGGCGGATGGCTACACCTTC. Its protein is CASSLHQGADGYTF. The variable domain in full, with the rest retrieved from reference TRBV5-8 and TRBJ1-2, is EAGVTQSPTHLIKTRGQQATLRCSPISGHTSVYWYQQALGLGLQFLLWYDEGEERNRGNFPPRFSGRQFPNYSSELNVNALELEDSALYLCASSLHQGADGYTFGSGTRLTVV.

The chain has TRBV13 and TRBJ2-1; 11 bases map to TRBD2. The CDR3 extends over 17 amino acids. From germline, CDR1 is PRHDT and CDR2 FYEKMQ (reference sequence). V trimming: 5 bases; J trimming: 5 bases; junction bases outside the gene matches: 11. CDR3 in DNA: TGTGCCAGCAGCCCGACGGCGGGGACTAGCGGTCACAATGAGCAGTTCTTC. Translation: CASSPTAGTSGHNEQFF. The full variable domain, completed using reference TRBV13 and TRBJ2-1, is AAGVIQSPRHLIKEKRETATLKCYPIPRHDTVYWYQQGPGQDPQFLISFYEKMQSDKGSIPDRFSAQQFSDYHSELNMSSLELGDSALYFCASSPTAGTSGHNEQFFGPGTRLTVL.

This clone occurred once. The CDR3 region is CASSLGTGGYEQYF. As DNA, the CDR3 is TGTGCCAGCTCACTCGGGACCGGGGGCTACGAGCAGTACTTC. The gene calls are TRBV18 and TRBJ2-7; D is possibly TRBD2 (6 bases). The ends were cut back, 4 bases at V and 3 bases at J, with 13 bases in the middle. CDR1 is KGHSH and CDR2 is LQKENI in the germline V gene. The CDR3 is 14 residues long.

This clone appeared a few times. V gene TRBV6-1 combines with J gene TRBJ1-3; D is ambiguous. Germline V gene data show CDR1 as MNHNS and CDR2 as SASEGT. V was clipped by 2 bases and J by 4 bases, with 21 bases between them. The CDR3 contains 18 residues. The CDR3 protein is CASSEFLSSVTMGNTIYF. For the CDR3, the DNA is TGTGCCAGCAGTGAATTTTTAAGTTCAGTTACGATGGGAAACACCATATATTTT.